Following are 22 T cell receptor beta chains from one sample sequenced in a study of T cells in localized non-small cell lung cancer. Profiled with immunoSEQ multiplex PCR; TCRdb holds only in-frame clones, not every one. This repertoire shows 25,000 to 30,000 clones, 92% found once; its top ten account for 4.2%. The sample was peripheral blood mononuclear cells, taken before any cancer treatment. All receptors come from a woman between 40 and 69 years old with stage III lung adenocarcinoma.

J is TRBJ2-7 and V is TRBV18; D unresolved. The germline V and J ends were trimmed by 4 bases and 0 bases, with 10 bases remaining between them. Germline lookup yields CDR1 KGHSH and CDR2 LQKENI. The CDR3 contains 14 residues. In DNA form, the CDR3 reads TGTGCCAGCTCACTTGACGCTGGCTCCTACGAGCAGTACTTC. Translating it yields CASSLDAGSYEQYF.

The chain is built from TRBV7-9 and TRBJ1-2; D unresolved. The V gene's germline CDR1 is SEHNR and CDR2 FQNEAQ (reference sequence). The CDR3 totals 11 residues. V was cut by 4 bases and J by 14 bases, with 14 bases left in between. CDR3 nucleotide sequence: TGTGCCAGCAGCTCTTACAGCCTGGAGACCTTC. Protein product: CASSSYSLETF.

For the CDR3, the DNA is TGCGCCAGCAGCTTGGCTCCACAGGGGATTGAGACCCAGTACTTC. It encodes CASSLAPQGIETQYF. V usage is TRBV5-1 and J usage is TRBJ2-5; 7 bases agree with TRBD1. There are 15 residues in the CDR3. The V gene's germline CDR1 is SGHRS and CDR2 YFSETQ. Trimming cost V 0 bases and J 5 bases; bases outside gene matches: 7.

This clone appeared once. The chain combines TRBV30 with TRBJ1-5; no reliable D call. The ends were cut back, 3 bases at V and 6 bases at J, with 18 bases in the middle. This CDR3 is built from 15 residues. Germline values: CDR1 GTSNPN, CDR2 SVGIG (reference sequence). The CDR3 spells CAWRPSGGTSQPQHF. The CDR3 DNA sequence: TGTGCCTGGAGACCCTCGGGAGGCACGAGTCAGCCCCAGCATTTT. Looking up the rest from reference TRBV30 and TRBJ1-5 gives the full variable domain: SQTIHQWPATLVQPVGSPLSLECTVEGTSNPNLYWYRQAAGRGLQLLFYSVGIGQISSEVPQNLSASRPQDRQFILSSKKLLLSDSGFYLCAWRPSGGTSQPQHFGDGTRLSIL.

The genes are TRBV29-1 and TRBJ2-1; D ambiguous. Germline CDR1 and CDR2: SQVTM and ANQGSEA. The CDR3 totals 13 residues. V gave up 6 bases and J gave up 0 bases, with 9 bases separating them. The CDR3 region is CSVRTSSYNEQFF. The CDR3 region has the DNA TGCAGCGTCCGTACAAGCTCCTACAATGAGCAGTTCTTC.

CDR3 loop: CASRRGQGSGYTF. In nucleotides, the CDR3 is TGTGCCAGCCGTCGGGGACAGGGGTCTGGCTACACCTTC. The chain employs TRBV6-5 and TRBJ1-2; TRBD1 matches at 10 bases. The germline gives CDR1 MNHEY, CDR2 SVGAGI. The CDR3 contains 13 residues. Trimming at V came to 8 bases and at J to 7 bases, leaving 7 bases not matched to a gene.

The CDR3 protein is CASRPEGFYYGYTF. As DNA, the CDR3 is TGTGCCAGCAGACCTGAGGGTTTTTACTATGGCTACACCTTC. This chain uses TRBV4-2 with TRBJ1-2; D is undetermined. CDR1 is LGHNA, CDR2 YNFKEQ, per germline. The CDR3 has 14 residues. V was trimmed by 6 bases and J by 3 bases, leaving 14 bases between them.

The chain combines TRBV7-6 with TRBJ2-1, with 8 bases matching TRBD2. CDR1 SGHVS and CDR2 FNYEAQ come from the germline V gene. There are 15 residues in the CDR3. V gave up 1 base and J gave up 7 bases; unmatched junction bases: 6. CDR3 loop: CASSLVPGGENEQFF. The CDR3 nucleotides read TGTGCCAGCAGCTTAGTCCCGGGGGGGGAAAATGAGCAGTTCTTC. Filled out from reference TRBV7-6 and TRBJ2-1, the complete variable domain reads GAGVSQSPRYKVTKRGQDVALRCDPISGHVSLYWYRQALGQGPEFLTYFNYEAQQDKSGLPNDRFSAERPEGSISTLTIQRTEQRDSAMYRCASSLVPGGENEQFFGPGTRLTVL.

This clone appeared once. This chain connects TRBV18 to TRBJ1-1, with a possible D match to TRBD1 (6 bases). Deletions cut 3 bases from V and 4 bases from J, with 12 bases between. Germline CDR1 and CDR2: KGHSH and LQKENI. CDR3 length: 14 amino acids. CDR3 protein: CASSPLRGATEAFF. The CDR3 DNA follows: TGTGCCAGCTCACCCCTCCGGGGGGCCACTGAAGCTTTCTTT.

The chain employs TRBV5-1 and TRBJ1-2; D gene unclear. Germline V gene data show CDR1 as SGHRS and CDR2 as YFSETQ. The germline V and J ends were trimmed by 8 bases and 4 bases, with 12 bases remaining between them. The CDR3 has 12 amino acids. The CDR3 DNA follows: TGCGCCAGTAAGTCGGGAACCTATGGCTACACCTTC. It specifies CASKSGTYGYTF.

This chain uses TRBV10-3 with TRBJ2-1, with 8 bases that match TRBD1. The length of the CDR3 is 14 residues. Germline V CDR1 and CDR2: ENHRY, SYGVKD. The J segment lost 5 bases and the V segment lost 10 bases, leaving 10 bases of the junction unmatched. This CDR3 reads CATYDRGSNNEQFF. The CDR3 nucleotides are TGTGCCACGTATGACAGGGGATCGAACAATGAGCAGTTCTTC.

This chain connects TRBV6-9 to TRBJ2-7, with 7 nucleotides matching TRBD2. V was clipped by 5 bases and J by 2 bases; unmatched bases: 3. Germline CDR1 is MNHGY and CDR2 is SVAAGI. The CDR3 is made up of 13 amino acids. DNA for the CDR3: TGTGCCAGCAGTCACGGGGGGACCTACGAGCAGTACTTC. Residues: CASSHGGTYEQYF.

V and J are TRBV4-3 and TRBJ1-1, with D possibly TRBD1 on 6 matching bases. The CDR3 is 15 amino acids. Trimming cost V 3 bases and J 1 base, with 12 bases left between them. Per germline, CDR1 LGHNA and CDR2 YSLEER. The CDR3 DNA follows: TGCGCCAGCAGCCATATAGGACAGACGAACACTGAAGCTTTCTTT. Its translation is CASSHIGQTNTEAFF.

This sequence joins TRBV6-1 and TRBJ2-1; TRBD1 is a possible D gene (6 bases). Germline-derived CDR1 and CDR2 are MNHNS and SASEGT. The CDR3 length is 13 residues. Trimming left V 4 bases short and J 5 bases short, with 9 bases between. The CDR3 sequence is CASSGQVHNEQFF. CDR3 bases: TGTGCCAGCAGTGGACAGGTCCACAATGAGCAGTTCTTC.

The genes are TRBV5-5 and TRBJ1-5; the D gene is possibly TRBD1 (6 bases). This CDR3 contains 17 residues. With 0 bases removed from V and 0 bases from J, the gap between germline ends came to 13 bases. Germline assignment: CDR1 SGHKS and CDR2 YYEKEE (reference sequence). CDR3 coding DNA: TGTGCCAGCAGCTTGGAGGGGGTGGGGTATAGCAATCAGCCCCAGCATTTT. Protein: CASSLEGVGYSNQPQHF. The variable domain in full, with the rest retrieved from reference TRBV5-5 and TRBJ1-5, is DAGVTQSPTHLIKTRGQQVTLRCSPISGHKSVSWYQQVLGQGPQFIFQYYEKEERGRGNFPDRFSARQFPNYSSELNVNALLLGDSALYLCASSLEGVGYSNQPQHFGDGTRLSIL.

V and J are TRBV6-5 and TRBJ2-1, with D perhaps matching TRBD2 (5 bases). The CDR3 runs to 14 residues. Trimming took 0 bases from V and 6 from J, leaving 9 bases between them. The germline gives CDR1 MNHEY, CDR2 SVGAGI. The CDR3 loop is CASSYSPSSNEQFF. The CDR3, as DNA: TGTGCCAGCAGTTACTCGCCTAGCTCCAATGAGCAGTTCTTC.

V gene TRBV27 combines with J gene TRBJ2-3; 14 nucleotides align to TRBD2. The CDR3 covers 17 residues. Losses at the gene ends were 6 bases for V and 1 base for J; bases not matched to a gene: 6. Germline V gives CDR1 MNHEY, CDR2 SMNVEV (reference sequence). As DNA, the CDR3 is TGTGCCAGCAGCCCGGGACTAGCGGGAGCGCGCACAGATACGCAGTATTTT. Its protein is CASSPGLAGARTDTQYF.

This chain connects TRBV4-1 to TRBJ2-2; 9 bases agree with TRBD1. The ends lost 5 bases at V and 7 bases at J; junction bases unmatched: 8. CDR1 is MGHRA and CDR2 is YSYEKL in the germline V gene. This CDR3 spans 15 amino acids. DNA for the CDR3: TGCGCCAGCAGCGTGCAGACAGGGGGGATCGGGGAGCTGTTTTTT. Encoded protein: CASSVQTGGIGELFF.

J is TRBJ1-2 and V is TRBV6-5; D gene unclear. The CDR3 sequence is 14 residues long. V lost 0 bases, J lost 8 bases, and 13 bases lay in between. Germline CDR1 reads MNHEY; CDR2 reads SVGAGI. In DNA form, the CDR3 reads TGTGCCAGCAGTTACTCGATTGACGGATACGGCTACACCTTC. Its protein is CASSYSIDGYGYTF.

The chain links TRBV10-3 to TRBJ2-3, with D perhaps matching TRBD1 (5 bases). V lost 6 bases, J lost 2 bases, and 6 bases lay in between. Germline V lookup: CDR1 ENHRY, CDR2 SYGVKD. The CDR3 totals 12 residues. The CDR3 sequence: CAIRDNTDTQYF. The CDR3 DNA follows: TGTGCCATCAGGGACAACACAGATACGCAGTATTTT.

Here the CDR3 reads CASSLGHLDPTSSSYEQYF. The CDR3 DNA sequence: TGTGCCAGCAGCTTGGGACACCTAGACCCCACCTCGAGCTCCTACGAGCAGTACTTC. V gene TRBV5-8 combines with J gene TRBJ2-7; D is undetermined. This CDR3 has 19 residues. Germline loops: CDR1 SGHTS, CDR2 YDEGEE. Trimming took off 0 bases at V and 0 bases at J, with 22 bases between the two ends.

The rearrangement joins TRBV15 to TRBJ1-5; D not certain. The ends were cut back, 5 bases at V and 7 bases at J, with 9 bases in the middle. The CDR3 runs 12 residues. The germline gives CDR1 LNHNV, CDR2 YYDKDF (reference sequence). CDR3: CATSRAGQPQHF. CDR3 bases: TGTGCCACCAGCCGCGCGGGACAGCCCCAGCATTTT.